These 8 T cell receptor beta chains were sequenced from one sample in a study of cytomegalovirus exposure and HLA in healthy donors. The PCR contained 60 Vbeta and 13 Jbeta primers. The repertoire was sequenced with immunoSEQ multiplex PCR; TCRdb's copy has only in-frame clones and lacks some. Of about 120,000 clones listed, about 84% are singletons. The source material was PBMCs. The source is a young man in good health and CMV-seropositive.

This clone was picked up one time. The rearrangement joins TRBV27 to TRBJ1-1; D uncertain. Germline CDR1 MNHEY, CDR2 SMNVEV (reference sequence). This CDR3 is 15 amino acids long. Trimming took off 0 bases at V and 0 bases at J, with 8 bases between the two ends. The CDR3 spells CASSLSTALNTEAFF. The CDR3 DNA reads as TGTGCCAGCAGTTTATCCACAGCCTTGAACACTGAAGCTTTCTTT.

The chain recombines TRBV5-6 with TRBJ1-1; no firm D call. Trimming left V 2 bases short and J 4 bases short, with 9 bases between. The CDR3 extends over 13 amino acids. The germline CDR1 and CDR2 sequences are SGHDT and YYEEEE. The CDR3 DNA follows: TGTGCCAGCAGCTTCGATGCGGCCACTGAAGCTTTCTTT. Its translation is CASSFDAATEAFF.

The chain links TRBV30 to TRBJ2-7; tentatively, D is TRBD1 (6 bases). This CDR3 spans 14 amino acids. Germline CDR1 and CDR2: GTSNPN and SVGIG (reference sequence). V was shortened by 4 bases and J by 5 bases, with 18 bases between the two germline ends. In DNA, the CDR3 is TGTGCCTGGAAACGAGACAGGCTCTATAACGAGCAGTACTTC. It codes for CAWKRDRLYNEQYF.

V gene TRBV29-1 combines with J gene TRBJ1-4; 9 positions agree with TRBD1. V shed 7 bases and J 7 bases; nucleotides not matched to a gene: 10. The CDR3 spans 14 residues. The germline gives CDR1 SQVTM, CDR2 ANQGSEA. CDR3 residues: CSALKQGAVEKLFF. For the CDR3, the DNA is TGCAGCGCATTGAAACAGGGGGCGGTTGAAAAACTGTTTTTT. Full variable domain (outside the CDR3, taken from reference TRBV29-1 and TRBJ1-4): SAVISQKPSRDICQRGTSLTIQCQVDSQVTMMFWYRQQPGQSLTLIATANQGSEATYESGFVIDKFPISRPNLTFSTLTVSNMSPEDSSIYLCSALKQGAVEKLFFGSGTQLSVL.

The chain combines TRBV12-5 with TRBJ2-1; perhaps TRBD2 as D (5 bases). CDR1 is LGHNT and CDR2 is FRNRAP in the germline V gene. The CDR3 spans 16 residues. V lost 4 bases and J lost 4, with 17 bases in between. The CDR3 reads CASGSTRLPDYNEQFF. As DNA, the CDR3 is TGTGCTAGTGGTTCCACAAGACTACCAGATTACAATGAGCAGTTCTTC. The whole variable domain, remainder taken from reference TRBV12-5 and TRBJ2-1, is DARVTQTPRHKVTEMGQEVTMRCQPILGHNTVFWYRQTMMQGLELLAYFRNRAPLDDSGMPKDRFSAEMPDATLATLKIQPSEPRDSAVYFCASGSTRLPDYNEQFFGPGTRLTVL.

The gene calls are TRBV7-8 and TRBJ2-3, with 7 bases fitting TRBD2. V shed 0 bases, J shed 2 bases, and the junction held 2 bases outside the gene matches. There are 15 residues in the CDR3. Germline CDR1 SGHVS, CDR2 FQNEAQ. The CDR3 here is CASSLAAGVTDTQYF. The CDR3 DNA reads as TGTGCCAGCAGCTTAGCGGCGGGGGTCACAGATACGCAGTATTTT. Drawing the rest from reference TRBV7-8 and TRBJ2-3, the complete variable domain is GAGVSQSPRYKVAKRGQDVALRCDPISGHVSLFWYQQALGQGPEFLTYFQNEAQLDKSGLPSDRFFAERPEGSVSTLKIQRTQQEDSAVYLCASSLAAGVTDTQYFGPGTRLTVL.

The chain has TRBV30 and TRBJ1-6; 7 bases line up with TRBD1. The V segment lost 5 bases and the J segment 8 bases; nucleotides outside the gene matches: 9. CDR1 is GTSNPN, CDR2 SVGIG, per germline (reference sequence). The CDR3 extends over 14 amino acids. The CDR3: CAWRPGQFYSPLHF. Here the CDR3 DNA reads TGTGCCTGGCGCCCGGGACAGTTCTATTCACCCCTCCACTTT.

This clone was seen only a few times. This chain links TRBV6-1 with TRBJ2-7; perhaps TRBD1 as D (6 bases). This CDR3 spans 13 amino acids. The germline V and J ends were trimmed by 6 bases and 3 bases, with 12 bases remaining between them. The germline V gene encodes CDR1 MNHNS and CDR2 SASEGT. CDR3 coding DNA: TGTGCCAGCAGCCAATCAGGGGTCTACGAGCAGTACTTC. Amino acids: CASSQSGVYEQYF.